This T cell receptor beta chain was captured in a study of shared clonotypes between healthy human individuals. About the research overall: With ages of 18 to 49, the donors were a couple of women and a few men.

Selected positively for CCR7 and CD45RO-negative, naive CD8 cells excluded terminally differentiated effector memory CD45RA+ cells. The germline V gene has CDR1 SGHVS and CDR2 FQNEAQ. This CDR3 comprises 15 residues. Trimming removed 0 bases from V and 7 bases from J; junction bases left unmatched: 8. TCRdb's copy holds only in-frame clones and misses some; the assay was immunoSEQ multiplex PCR. The sample shows some 1,900,000 clones, about 95% of them seen only once. The sequencing sample was made of naive CD8+ T cells sorted from blood. The chain is built from TRBV7-8 and TRBJ2-7, with 8 bases that match TRBD1. The TCR was taken from a young man in good health. CDR3 sequence reads: CASSLAGQGALEQYF. The CDR3 coding sequence is TGTGCCAGCAGCTTAGCTGGGCAGGGGGCGCTTGAGCAGTACTTC.